Sequencing of this TCR beta chain was carried out in a study of cytomegalovirus exposure and HLA in healthy donors (dated by TCRdb to the late 2010s). For context, the study as a whole: According to an earlier analysis of 450 to 650 of the donors, some 180 million T cells yielded 90 million to 140 million unique TCR beta sequences and roughly 280 Gb of sequence data. The study profiled the T cell repertoires of 500 to 800 subjects by immunosequencing and related them to cytomegalovirus serostatus. Roughly 5 DR-DQ haplotypes were handled as single units for association and clustering because linkage in the cohort was strong. Typing coverage varied by locus: roughly 620-640 donors for A, B, C, DRB1 and DQB1; roughly 500 for DQA1; approximately 610 for DPA1; approximately 450 for DPB1. Rather than using new phenotypic data, the later analysis identified candidate immune exposures from TCR beta sequences and from how often those sequences occurred across donors. All discovery cohort repertoires had been generated on a single sequencing platform. HLA typing included class I and class II loci at four-digit resolution. A later analysis re-analyzed previously published TCR beta repertoires from roughly 600 donors and added high-resolution HLA genotyping to study TCR occurrence patterns. Among a few hundred genotyped donors of the cohort, an average of approximately 240,000 unique TCR beta nucleotide sequences were sequenced per donor, 15% to 20% of them non-productive. In an earlier analysis of 587 of the donors, high-throughput TCR beta sequencing was used to judge whether each TCR beta V gene segment behaved as functional or pseudogenic. An early release covering over 500 HLA-typed donors comprised about 320 gigabases of sequencing data and around 85 million unique TCR sequences. Donor age, sex, ethnicity and CMV serostatus were collected together with the repertoire data. Besides the first cohort of more than 650 subjects, a separate validation cohort made up of 120 different subjects was used. Of the roughly 400 genotyped donors, 75% to 85% were placed in the genetic ancestry cluster associated with self-reported Caucasian donors. To predict cytomegalovirus infection status, the study combined high-throughput TCR immunosequencing, statistical association of individual TCRs with disease status, and machine learning. A later genetic analysis took genome-wide SNP genotypes for about 65% of the 666 donors and used that subset as a discovery cohort. The aim of the study was to test whether cataloging public T cell receptors could identify signatures of past pathogen exposure.

The CDR3 has 15 amino acids, counting the end cysteine and phenylalanine. The sequence is cut down to CDR3 DNA, 45 bases in frame from base 1. Here V drops 5 bases and J drops 7 bases, and the junction holds 9 bases not matched to any gene. Via the germline V gene, CDR1 is MDHEN and CDR2 SYDVKM. Preparation of the library involved the immunoSEQ multiplex PCR assay. For the multiplex PCR, a mixture combining 60 forward primers for TCR Vbeta segments and 13 reverse primers for TCR Jbeta segments was used. Amplification of the CDR3 region of rearranged TCR beta genes was performed with a multiplex PCR assay on genomic DNA. The amplified TCR beta libraries were sequenced on the Illumina HiSeq System as 87-base-pair reads. As for the original processing: Across the 500 to 850 repertoires, a later analysis counted approximately 83 million unique TCR beta chains, 8.5 million to 12 million of which were shared by at least two donors. Raw reads were error-corrected and collapsed into unique sequences with a nearest-neighbor algorithm that merged closely related sequences to remove PCR and sequencing errors. To assign V, D and J gene segments, CDR3 sequences were aligned to IMGT reference sequences. Each retained sequence needed at least a six-nucleotide match to both a V gene segment and a J gene segment. A rearrangement counted as productive if the CDR3 had no stop codons and remained in frame with V and J, and every other rearrangement counted as non-productive. CDR3 was defined by IMGT convention, running from the second conserved V-encoded cysteine to the conserved J-encoded phenylalanine. In an earlier analysis of more than 550 of the donors, sequences lacking an unambiguous match to a single V gene segment were excluded. An earlier analysis of under 750 of the donors called V segments functional above 56.7% productive rearrangements and segregating when the between-donor standard deviation exceeded 5%. A statistical classification framework was built for diagnosing cytomegalovirus status from the catalog of TCR beta chain sequences. In a later analysis, V and J genes were assigned by comparing TCR nucleotide sequences against IMGT/GENE-DB human TR gene sequences. A later analysis assigned CDR3 sequences and most-parsimonious VDJ recombination scenarios with the TCRdist pipeline. A later analysis defined each TCR beta chain by its CDR3 amino acid sequence plus V-gene family, and excluded reads lacking a unique V-gene family. In a later analysis, 450 to 600 highly shared, low-generation-probability nucleotide sequences were removed to address suspected cross-contamination and a sequencing artifact. In a later analysis, a clonal expansion index for each public chain was calculated from normalized within-repertoire ranks of inferred template counts. In a later analysis, generation probabilities were computed using a VDJ recombination model fitted to out-of-frame rearrangements, and the results were checked against IGoR. In a later analysis, TCR-TCR, TCR-HLA and TCR-CMV co-occurrence was scored with hypergeometric tests, and a repertoire-size bias correction was applied to TCR pairs. To estimate false discovery rates, a later analysis permuted the HLA or CMV assignments 20 times. In a later analysis, co-occurring TCRs were grouped with DBSCAN, and TCRdist sequence similarity was added when clustering was performed within HLA-allele-positive subsets. Repertoires with fewer than 30,000 or more than 120,000 public chains were left out of co-occurrence clustering, as were about five repertoires with anomalous nucleotide sharing. TCRdb provides this immuneACCESS table in a form limited to in-frame rearrangements. Some clones are lacking; in checked studies, under half of them reflect an unresolved V gene, and why the rest are absent is not known. V, J and clone size reflect that table, while D and trimming were determined from the DNA. The sample has tens of thousands of clones on record, approximately 79% of them singletons. The ten top clones hold roughly 3% of the sample.

The cohort comprised 666 healthy bone marrow donors. All cohort members were sampled while nominally healthy, although unrecorded immune exposures were likely present. The donor tested CMV seronegative and was one of the 352 seronegative cohort members. A peripheral blood sample was provided by each donor, and peripheral blood mononuclear cells were used for TCR beta sequencing. The Qiagen DNeasy Blood Extraction Kit was used to extract genomic DNA from the blood cell samples. On this clone: Its antigen is not yet known. The sample holds no much larger clone one base away, and base qualities are not on file.

Beyond this particular receptor, the publication reports: CMV serostatus was the only immune exposure information available for the cohort. In a later analysis, TCR association rates were found to vary across HLA loci, with the most associated TCRs seen for DRB1 alleles and the fewest for HLA-C alleles. A cluster of highly shared sequence variants was judged likely to represent a technical artifact of the sequencing pipeline. Some IMGT-functional V segments, including TRBV6-2 and TRBV6-3, could not be told apart with the 87-base-pair reads, so those segments were excluded. Across donors, most TCR sequences were observed very rarely, whereas some public TCRs were present in many individuals. Over 15 rarely observed V segments, including chromosome 9 orphons, were excluded from the earlier analysis of some 590 of the donors because counts were too low. Only TCR beta chains were sequenced in this cohort, and the absence of alpha or paired-chain data limited detectable features. In a later genetic analysis, a missense DCLRE1C variant was associated with V-gene and J-gene trimming of TCR beta chains, and the association was replicated in an independent cohort. Strong co-occurrence of HLA alleles, especially DR and DQ, made assigning TCR associations to individual alleles difficult. The presence/absence analyses assumed that sequencing depth was roughly uniform across donors, and that assumption may not be true. In a later genetic analysis, fewer N-insertions in productive TCRs were reported among donors in an Asian-associated ancestry cluster than the approximately 670-donor mean. In a later analysis, HLA-associated TCR beta chains showed more clonal expansion and lower generation probabilities than non-associated chains that were equally common. In a later analysis, several top co-occurrence clusters were reported to appear linked to parvovirus B19, influenza, CMV and Epstein-Barr virus. It was suggested by the authors that the approach could potentially be generalized to other disease states and immunological phenotypes. Specific HLA alleles were associated with over 15,000 TCR beta sequences at a false discovery rate of 0.05 in a later analysis. Correlated functional status among segregating V segments might be attributable to linkage disequilibrium, but an unknown experimental factor could not be ruled out. Three of the identified cytomegalovirus-associated TCR beta chains were confirmed in vitro to be specific for cytomegalovirus antigens. A further reported finding was that TCR beta sequences accurately predicted the HLA-A and HLA-B alleles for most subjects in the first cohort. In an earlier analysis of some 500 of the donors, most TCR beta V segments were observed in productive rearrangements about 87% or about 30% of the time, broadly matching IMGT annotations. In a later analysis, most CMV-associated TCR beta chains were found to appear HLA-restricted, with HLA associations seemingly driven largely by CMV exposure. The study gave a list of about 150 TCR beta chains associated with cytomegalovirus. Cytomegalovirus status was reported to be diagnosed by the classifier with high specificity and sensitivity in both the original and validation cohorts. Because HLA typing was missing for some donors at each locus, association tests included only the typed subset.

The receptor's source is a woman younger than 45 in good health and CMV-seronegative. The sequencing input was PBMCs. Rearrangement joined TRBV28 to TRBJ2-4, with 9 bases aligning to TRBD1. The CDR3 here reads CASSPAGTGSNIQYF. The nucleotide sequence is TGTGCCAGCAGTCCCGCCGGGACAGGGAGCAACATTCAGTACTTC.